This TCR beta chain is from a study of OX40 agonist ivuxolimab in advanced cancers. This CDR3 is built from 15 residues. Germline values: CDR1 SGHDT, CDR2 YYEEEE. V shed 1 base and J shed 2 bases, with 13 bases lying between them. The data were produced by immunoSEQ multiplex PCR, yet TCRdb's version contains in-frame clones alone and is incomplete. The sample lists approximately 76,000 clones; approximately 93% were seen once. The chain has TRBV5-6 and TRBJ2-7; D may be TRBD1 (6 bases). The material was CD4+ or CD8+ T cells sorted from blood, obtained in a trial of the OX40 agonist ivuxolimab. This receptor was obtained from an adult with an advanced solid tumor such as melanoma, head and neck, liver or kidney cancer. The CDR3 region has the DNA TGTGCCAGCAGCTTGAGTTCCGGACAGCCCTACGAGCAGTACTTC. Translation gives CASSLSSGQPYEQYF.